This T cell receptor (beta chain) originates from a study of T cell responses to AZD1222 COVID-19 vaccine. As regards this clone: As yet, its antigen is unknown.

Findings of the study overall: As reported, nearly half of all spike-specific TCRs target variant regions that are unmutated.

Method: immunoSEQ multiplex PCR; TCRdb's copy keeps in-frame clones and lacks some. The sample records approximately 100,000 clones, about 86% being singletons. CDR1 and CDR2 (germline): MGHRA, YSYEKL. Trimming removed 3 bases at V and 2 bases at J, with 10 bases between. CDR3 length equals 14 residues. The sequence derives from an adult in good health. The chain combines TRBV4-1 with TRBJ1-1, with TRBD1 as a possible D gene (5 bases). Sequences were derived from peripheral blood, sampled on day 0 of AZD1222 vaccination. In DNA, the CDR3 is TGCGCCAGCAGCCAGCGGGGCAGCAACACTGAAGCTTTCTTT. Its protein product is CASSQRGSNTEAFF.